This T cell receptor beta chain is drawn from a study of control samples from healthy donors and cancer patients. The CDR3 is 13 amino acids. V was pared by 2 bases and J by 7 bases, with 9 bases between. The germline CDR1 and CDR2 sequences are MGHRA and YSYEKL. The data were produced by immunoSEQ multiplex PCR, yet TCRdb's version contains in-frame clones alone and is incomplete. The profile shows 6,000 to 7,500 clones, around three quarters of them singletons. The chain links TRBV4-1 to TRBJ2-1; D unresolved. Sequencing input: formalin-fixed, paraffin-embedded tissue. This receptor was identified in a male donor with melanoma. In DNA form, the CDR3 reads TGCGCCAGCAGCCAACGAGGTGGAAATGAGCAGTTCTTC. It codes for CASSQRGGNEQFF.